The 30 T cell receptor beta chains below were found in one sample sequenced in a study of CD8+ T cells in alopecia areata. RNA was isolated and reverse transcribed to cDNA, the sequencing template. The table came from immunoSEQ multiplex PCR; TCRdb's copy has only in-frame clones and leaves some out. The sample has 100,000 to 120,000 clones; around 55% are singletons. Sequenced material: CD8+ T cells sorted from blood. The receptors originated from a human donor in good health.

The gene calls are TRBV5-4 and TRBJ1-6, with D perhaps matching TRBD1 (5 bases). CDR1 is SGHNT and CDR2 is YYREEE in the germline V gene (reference sequence). V was pared by 2 bases and J by 13 bases, with 10 bases between. This CDR3 contains 12 residues. The CDR3 reads CASSFGAWPLHF. The DNA of the CDR3 is TGTGCCAGCAGCTTTGGGGCTTGGCCCCTCCACTTT.

This chain uses TRBV7-9 with TRBJ1-5; no clear D. The CDR3 length is 12 residues. The germline V and J ends were trimmed by 4 bases and 6 bases, with 7 bases remaining between them. Germline V lookup: CDR1 SEHNR, CDR2 FQNEAQ (reference sequence). CDR3 nucleotide sequence: TGTGCCAGCAGCTCGAGAAGTCAGCCCCAGCATTTT. Protein sequence: CASSSRSQPQHF. The variable domain in full, with the rest retrieved from reference TRBV7-9 and TRBJ1-5, is DTGVSQNPRHKITKRGQNVTFRCDPISEHNRLYWYRQTLGQGPEFLTYFQNEAQLEKSRLLSDRFSAERPKGSFSTLEIQRTEQGDSAMYLCASSSRSQPQHFGDGTRLSIL.

This clone was counted a few times. The chain is built from TRBV27 and TRBJ2-1; 9 nucleotides align to TRBD1. Germline trimming cut 4 bases from V and 8 bases from J; bases unmatched to any gene: 3. The CDR3 loop spans 13 amino acids. The germline V gene has CDR1 MNHEY and CDR2 SMNVEV (reference sequence). The CDR3 sequence: CASSWGQGYEQFF. Here the CDR3 DNA reads TGTGCCAGCAGTTGGGGACAGGGCTATGAGCAGTTCTTC.

V gene TRBV18 combines with J gene TRBJ2-1, with 9 bases that match TRBD2. The V gene end was trimmed by 0 bases and the J gene end by 4 bases; junction bases not matched to a gene: 10. The CDR3 has 18 amino acids. The germline CDR1 and CDR2 sequences are KGHSH and LQKENI. The CDR3 DNA follows: TGTGCCAGCTCACCACCGGCGGTTCTTGCGGGGGGGTACAATGAGCAGTTCTTC. It translates to CASSPPAVLAGGYNEQFF.

This clone was detected only once. The chain carries TRBV6-5 and TRBJ2-3; no firm D call. Trimming removed 0 bases from V and 1 base from J, with 8 bases in between. The CDR3 sequence is 15 residues long. Looked up from germline, CDR1 is MNHEY and CDR2 is SVGAGI. CDR3 nucleotides: TGTGCCAGCAGTTACTCGACCGGACGCACAGATACGCAGTATTTT. Translated: CASSYSTGRTDTQYF.

This rearrangement joins TRBV29-1 to TRBJ1-4, with 7 bases lining up with TRBD1. Germline V lookup: CDR1 SQVTM, CDR2 ANQGSEA. The CDR3 contains 15 residues. Trimming removed 7 bases from V and 7 bases from J; junction bases left unmatched: 15. The CDR3 DNA reads as TGCAGCGGGTTACGACACACAGGGGCGGGTGAAAAACTGTTTTTT. Its protein is CSGLRHTGAGEKLFF.

This sequence joins TRBV9 and TRBJ2-1; 7 bases fit TRBD2. Per the germline V gene, CDR1 is SGDLS and CDR2 is YYNGEE. This CDR3 spans 13 amino acids. Unmatched junction bases numbered 2, after V lost 6 bases and J lost 2 bases. CDR3 amino acids: CASNAGAYNEQFF. DNA for the CDR3: TGTGCCAGCAACGCGGGGGCCTACAATGAGCAGTTCTTC.

The chain couples TRBV14 to TRBJ2-5; no definite D call. Germline values: CDR1 SGHDN, CDR2 FVKESK. V lost 4 bases and J 2 bases, leaving 8 bases between the germline ends. The CDR3 covers 13 residues. CDR3 nucleotide sequence: TGTGCCAGCAGCCCCTGGGATCAAGAGACCCAGTACTTC. This codes for CASSPWDQETQYF.

This clone has only a few counts. This chain uses TRBV6-5 with TRBJ2-2; a possible D gene is TRBD2 (5 bases). This CDR3 is 14 amino acids long. CDR1 is MNHEY, CDR2 SVGAGI, per germline. V shed 9 bases and J shed 1 base, with 12 bases lying between them. The CDR3 DNA reads TGTGCCAGTACTAGATTTCAGAACACCGGGGAGCTGTTTTTT. This encodes CASTRFQNTGELFF.

This clone was recorded only once. The rearrangement uses TRBV29-1 and TRBJ1-6; 9 bases align to TRBD1. Germline CDR1 SQVTM, CDR2 ANQGSEA. The J segment lost 7 bases and the V segment lost 4 bases, leaving 5 bases of the junction unmatched. The CDR3 contains 14 residues. The CDR3 here is CSVGTGGANSPLHF. The CDR3 DNA sequence: TGCAGCGTTGGAACAGGGGGCGCGAATTCACCCCTCCACTTT.

The chain recombines TRBV11-2 with TRBJ2-7; weak D call: TRBD1 (5 bases). V gave up 2 bases and J gave up 5 bases, with 13 bases separating them. The CDR3 covers 14 residues. Germline CDR1 SGHAT, CDR2 FQNNGV. The DNA for the CDR3 is TGTGCCAGCAGCTTAAATTGGGGCGGAAACGAGCAGTACTTC. It specifies CASSLNWGGNEQYF.

The rearrangement links TRBV30 to TRBJ2-5, with D hard to call. Germline CDR1 and CDR2: GTSNPN and SVGIG (reference sequence). The CDR3 is made up of 13 amino acids. V was trimmed by 0 bases and J by 5 bases, leaving 10 bases between them. The CDR3 sequence is CAWSVGPVETQYF. The CDR3 DNA sequence: TGTGCCTGGAGTGTCGGCCCGGTGGAGACCCAGTACTTC.

This chain joins TRBV15 and TRBJ2-7; D is unclear. V was trimmed by 0 bases and J by 4 bases, leaving 22 bases between them. This CDR3 has 18 amino acids. Germline loops: CDR1 LNHNV, CDR2 YYDKDF (reference sequence). CDR3 nucleotide sequence: TGTGCCACCAGCAGAGATACCTGGTGGAACCCGAAGGTTTACGAGCAGTACTTC. Translated: CATSRDTWWNPKVYEQYF. Based on the CDR3 plus reference TRBV15 and TRBJ2-7, the full variable domain is DAMVIQNPRYQVTQFGKPVTLSCSQTLNHNVMYWYQQKSSQAPKLLFHYYDKDFNNEADTPDNFQSRRPNTSFCFLDIRSPGLGDTAMYLCATSRDTWWNPKVYEQYFGPGTRLTVT.

The V and J genes are TRBV6-5 and TRBJ1-2; TRBD1 agrees at 8 bases. CDR3 length: 13 residues. V shed 6 bases and J 5 bases; nucleotides not matched to a gene: 5. CDR1 is MNHEY, CDR2 SVGAGI, per germline. CDR3 in amino acids: CASSLTGVYGYTF. CDR3 nucleotides: TGTGCCAGCAGCCTGACAGGGGTTTATGGCTACACCTTC.

The chain combines TRBV7-2 with TRBJ2-3; perhaps TRBD2 as D (7 bases). The germline CDR1 and CDR2 sequences are SGHTA and FQGNSA. Trimming pared 2 bases from V and 0 bases from J, leaving 15 bases between. The CDR3 totals 17 residues. In nucleotides, the CDR3 is TGTGCCAGCAGCTTACTTTCGGCGGGGGCTAGCACAGATACGCAGTATTTT. This gives the protein CASSLLSAGASTDTQYF.

This clone was seen more than once but under ten times. This chain connects TRBV27 to TRBJ1-1, with D maybe TRBD1 (6 bases). There are 16 residues in the CDR3. In germline, CDR1 is MNHEY, CDR2 SMNVEV (reference sequence). Trimming removed 2 bases from V and 0 bases from J, with 13 bases in between. The CDR3 sequence is CASSLRGDTMNTEAFF. The CDR3 DNA sequence: TGTGCCAGCAGTTTAAGGGGGGACACTATGAACACTGAAGCTTTCTTT.

V and J are TRBV19 and TRBJ2-1; TRBD2 matches at 11 bases. V shed 3 bases and J 6 bases; nucleotides not matched to a gene: 1. Germline V gives CDR1 LNHDA, CDR2 SQIVND (reference sequence). The CDR3 sequence is 14 residues long. CDR3 DNA sequence: TGTGCCAGTAGTATTAGCGGGGGGGCCAATGAGCAGTTCTTC. This sequence encodes CASSISGGANEQFF.

The count of this clone is one. This sequence joins TRBV29-1 and TRBJ2-2, with a possible D match to TRBD1 (6 bases). With 6 bases removed from V and 0 bases from J, the gap between germline ends came to 11 bases. The CDR3 covers 14 residues. Germline V gene lookup returns CDR1 SQVTM and CDR2 ANQGSEA. Here the CDR3 DNA reads TGCAGCGTGAGGACAGCCACGAACACCGGGGAGCTGTTTTTT. Translating it yields CSVRTATNTGELFF.

The rearrangement joins TRBV10-2 to TRBJ2-1; a possible D gene is TRBD1 (5 bases). The CDR3 is 12 amino acids. Germline lookup yields CDR1 WSHSY and CDR2 SAAADI. V was clipped by 8 bases and J by 7 bases, with 12 bases between them. The CDR3 is CASQGPVNEQFF. CDR3 DNA: TGCGCCAGCCAGGGCCCCGTAAATGAGCAGTTCTTC.

This sequence joins TRBV15 and TRBJ1-5; D perhaps matches TRBD1 (6 bases). V was shortened by 5 bases and J by 3 bases, with 11 bases between the two germline ends. CDR3 length: 14 amino acids. CDR1 is LNHNV and CDR2 is YYDKDF in the germline V gene (reference sequence). In nucleotides, the CDR3 is TGTGCCACCAGCTCGACAGGATACAATCAGCCCCAGCATTTT. It yields the protein CATSSTGYNQPQHF.

The V gene is TRBV7-2, the J gene TRBJ2-7; 9 bases fit TRBD2. The CDR3 totals 15 residues. CDR1 and CDR2 (germline): SGHTA, FQGNSA. V was clipped by 1 base and J by 1 base; unmatched bases: 2. This chain's CDR3 is CASSLVAGGSYEQYF. The CDR3 DNA reads TGTGCCAGCAGCTTAGTGGCGGGGGGGTCCTACGAGCAGTACTTC. Full variable domain (outside the CDR3, taken from reference TRBV7-2 and TRBJ2-7): GAGVSQSPSNKVTEKGKDVELRCDPISGHTALYWYRQSLGQGLEFLIYFQGNSAPDKSGLPSDRFSAERTGGSVSTLTIQRTQQEDSAVYLCASSLVAGGSYEQYFGPGTRLTVT.

The chain couples TRBV27 to TRBJ2-2; 7 positions agree with TRBD1. The V gene's germline CDR1 is MNHEY and CDR2 SMNVEV (reference sequence). This CDR3 is 16 amino acids long. The ends lost 2 bases at V and 1 base at J; junction bases unmatched: 4. CDR3: CASSLGRTGNTGELFF. CDR3 sequence (DNA): TGTGCCAGCAGTTTAGGGCGGACAGGGAACACCGGGGAGCTGTTTTTT.

The V call is TRBV5-1, the J call TRBJ2-3; 7 bases match TRBD2. The V and J ends lost 0 bases and 1 base, in that order; junction bases with no gene match: 8. CDR3 size: 17 residues. Germline CDR1 and CDR2: SGHRS and YFSETQ. CDR3 region: CASSLAGGSRGTDTQYF. The CDR3 bases are TGCGCCAGCAGCTTGGCCGGGGGGAGCCGCGGCACAGATACGCAGTATTTT.

This chain connects TRBV28 to TRBJ2-3; D possibly uses TRBD1 or TRBD2 (5 bases each). The germline gives CDR1 MDHEN, CDR2 SYDVKM. Trimming removed 5 bases at V and 6 bases at J, with 18 bases between. The CDR3 is 15 amino acids. CDR3 region: CASSPLAPRGDTQYF. CDR3 DNA sequence: TGTGCCAGCAGTCCCCTCGCCCCCCGGGGCGATACGCAGTATTTT. Full variable domain (outside the CDR3, taken from reference TRBV28 and TRBJ2-3): DVKVTQSSRYLVKRTGEKVFLECVQDMDHENMFWYRQDPGLGLRLIYFSYDVKMKEKGDIPEGYSVSREKKERFSLILESASTNQTSMYLCASSPLAPRGDTQYFGPGTRLTVL.

The CDR3 loop is CSVEDGSGANVLTF. In nucleotides, the CDR3 is TGCAGCGTTGAAGACGGCTCTGGGGCCAACGTCCTGACTTTC. The gene calls are TRBV29-1 and TRBJ2-6; no clear D gene. The germline CDR1 and CDR2 sequences are SQVTM and ANQGSEA. V lost 0 bases and J 0 bases, leaving 3 bases between the germline ends. The CDR3 is 14 residues long.

This clone occurred a few times. V and J are TRBV6-1 and TRBJ2-5; D might be TRBD1 or TRBD2, each matching 6 bases. Trimming took 5 bases from V and 1 from J, leaving 11 bases between them. The V gene's germline CDR1 is MNHNS and CDR2 SASEGT. This CDR3 contains 14 residues. CDR3 region: CASSSRGPQETQYF. The CDR3, as DNA: TGTGCCAGCAGTTCTCGGGGGCCCCAAGAGACCCAGTACTTC.

This clone was seen more than once but under ten times. The chain recombines TRBV29-1 with TRBJ2-7; either TRBD1 or TRBD2 may fit D (5 bases each). Germline assignment: CDR1 SQVTM and CDR2 ANQGSEA. This CDR3 is built from 12 residues. Trimming took off 4 bases at V and 3 bases at J, with 10 bases between the two ends. Written as DNA, the CDR3 is TGCAGCGTTGTAGGGACCGGCTACGAGCAGTACTTC. Translating it yields CSVVGTGYEQYF.

The chain is built from TRBV4-2 and TRBJ2-3; 9 bases agree with TRBD2. The trim removed 0 bases at V and 4 bases at J, leaving 5 bases unmatched. The CDR3 contains 16 residues. CDR1 and CDR2 from the germline V gene are LGHNA and YNFKEQ. This CDR3 is CASSQDRRGGPDTQYF. DNA of the CDR3: TGTGCCAGCAGCCAAGACCGGCGGGGGGGTCCAGATACGCAGTATTTT.

This clone was counted a few times. The chain has TRBV2 and TRBJ2-5; 9 bases match TRBD2. Germline CDR1 SNHLY, CDR2 FYNNEI. This CDR3 has 15 residues. V shed 5 bases, J shed 2 bases, and the junction held 6 bases outside the gene matches. The CDR3 loop reads CASSNSGGRQETQYF. In DNA form, the CDR3 reads TGTGCCAGCAGTAATAGCGGGGGACGACAAGAGACCCAGTACTTC.

This clone appeared once. The J gene is TRBJ2-5, the V gene TRBV5-6; D perhaps matches TRBD2 (7 bases). In germline, CDR1 is SGHDT, CDR2 YYEEEE. With 4 bases removed from V and 5 bases from J, the gap between germline ends came to 12 bases. CDR3 length: 13 residues. CDR3 DNA: TGTGCCAGCAGCCTGGGGGGGGCTGAGACCCAGTACTTC. Amino acids: CASSLGGAETQYF.